The rows below give T cell receptor beta chains drawn from one sample of a study of blood T cell repertoires in COVID-19. TCRdb's table, derived via immunoSEQ multiplex PCR, lists solely in-frame clones and lacks some. This sample yields 150,000 to 200,000 clones, of which 81% are seen a single time; about 10% belongs to the top ten. The sample comprised peripheral blood. The receptors were gathered from a man aged 60 to 69 with active or convalescent COVID-19. Each CDR3 is given with its conserved first and last residue. Fields, in order: J gene, V gene, CDR3 protein.

TRBJ1-6 TRBV5-1 CASSLAGRGNSPLHF
TRBJ1-1 TRBV25-1 CASRLGENTEAFF
TRBJ2-2 TRBV12-1 CASSRDRGLGTGELFF
TRBJ2-1 TRBV5-4 CASSLTGVNEQFF
TRBJ1-2 TRBV5-6 CASSHRDGYTF
TRBJ2-7 TRBV29-1 CSAILSYEQYF
TRBJ2-2 TRBV6-5 CASSYSPDRVAGELFF
TRBJ1-4 TRBV4-1 CASSLSGTGDEKLFF
TRBJ2-4 TRBV3-1/TRBV3-2 CASSIDSLAKNIQYF
TRBJ2-2 TRBV7-2 CASSWRGIGELFF
TRBJ2-1 TRBV6-5 CASIRTSPNEQFF
TRBJ2-7 TRBV10-3 CAARVDRYSYEQYF
TRBJ2-3 TRBV6-5 CASSIAGAGTDTQYF
TRBJ2-7 TRBV5-1 CASSLGTVSYEQYF
TRBJ1-1 TRBV6-5 CASSNGMAPTEAFF
TRBJ1-2 TRBV5-4 CASSLGGSYGYTF
TRBJ1-2 TRBV7-2 CASSFSPGQGNYGYTF
TRBJ1-2 TRBV5-6 CASRVQGEHPNYGYTF
TRBJ2-7 TRBV6-5 CASSYFAGRGNYEQYF
TRBJ2-3 TRBV27 CATRSSGGTDTQYF
TRBJ2-7 TRBV7-9 CASSSLSGTSGGYEQYF
TRBJ1-4 TRBV7-2 CASSLVAGVGNEKLFF
TRBJ2-7 TRBV5-6 CASSLADPYEQYF
TRBJ2-1 TRBV7-2 CASSFYNEQFF
TRBJ1-5 TRBV9 CASSSHRGSKPQHF
TRBJ1-1 TRBV5-6 CASSLTEGLAFF
TRBJ2-1 TRBV7-9 CASSSLAEQFF
TRBJ1-3 TRBV19 CATQYSRVNSGNTIYF
TRBJ1-3 TRBV10-3 CAISEKTRGNTIYF
TRBJ2-1 TRBV29-1 CSVAGRVGLNEQFF
TRBJ2-3 TRBV7-7 CASSSGTSGSDTQYF
TRBJ2-2 TRBV3-1/TRBV3-2 CASSQDRGKVGELFF